This TCR beta chain was obtained from a study of blood T cell repertoires in COVID-19. Study-level information: T cells, B-cell-depleted T cells, or PBMCs provided the cDNA or gDNA that served as material.

Per the original data handling: Amplification from reference gene primers served as the basis for estimated nucleated cell counts. Libraries were prepared by immunoSEQ multiplex PCR; TCRdb keeps only in-frame clonotypes and omits some of them. That table is the source of V, J and clone size, and D and trimming were worked out from the DNA. This table has tens of thousands of clones, more than 85% appearing once. Germline CDR1 reads MNHEY; CDR2 reads SVGAGI. V gave up 7 bases and J gave up 1 base, with 13 bases separating them. The CDR3 totals 14 residues. This rearrangement joins TRBV6-5 to TRBJ1-2; possible D gene TRBD1, 5 bases. This receptor was taken from an elderly man with active or convalescent COVID-19. The material sequenced was peripheral blood. The CDR3 is CASITRQSNYGYTF. The CDR3 DNA reads as TGTGCCAGCATAACGAGACAGAGTAACTATGGCTACACCTTC.